This T cell receptor (beta chain) was documented in a study of Ad26.COV2.S vaccination and SARS-CoV-2 variants. General study findings and limits: A substantial breadth of spike-specific CD8+ and CD4+ T cell responses after vaccination has been reported. With respect to non-spike TCR breadth, vaccine and placebo recipients were similar. The TCR-based breadth and depth measures might underestimate overall T cell responses.

Using immunoSEQ multiplex PCR, the repertoire was profiled, and TCRdb retains in-frame clones only, with some absent. The sample includes about 350,000 clones, 90% to 95% seen only once; the top ten take 3.5% to 4.5%. With regard to this clone: What it binds is not known.

The CDR3 consists of 13 residues. The germline V gene has CDR1 SGHNT and CDR2 YENEEA. Trimming shortened V by 5 bases and J by 7 bases, and 15 bases separated the two germline ends. The clonotype comes from a human donor who had recovered from COVID-19. The V call is TRBV11-3, the J call TRBJ2-7; possibly TRBD1 for D (5 bases). The sequences come from peripheral blood, collected after recovery from COVID-19. CDR3 amino acids: CASSKGPTREQYF. DNA for the CDR3: TGTGCCAGCAGCAAGGGGCCGACGCGGGAGCAGTACTTC.